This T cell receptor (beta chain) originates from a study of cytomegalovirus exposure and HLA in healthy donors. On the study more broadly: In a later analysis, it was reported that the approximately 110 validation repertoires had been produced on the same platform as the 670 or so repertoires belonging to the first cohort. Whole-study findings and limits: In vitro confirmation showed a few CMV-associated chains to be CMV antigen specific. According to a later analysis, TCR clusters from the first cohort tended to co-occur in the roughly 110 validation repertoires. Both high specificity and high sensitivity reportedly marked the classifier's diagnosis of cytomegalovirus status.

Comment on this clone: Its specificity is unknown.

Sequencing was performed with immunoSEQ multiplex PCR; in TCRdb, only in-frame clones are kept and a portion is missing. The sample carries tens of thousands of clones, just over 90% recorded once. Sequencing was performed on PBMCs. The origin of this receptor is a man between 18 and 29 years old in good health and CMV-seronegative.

Here the CDR3 DNA reads TGTGCCAGCAGCCCGCGCGCAGGGGATGAAAAACTGTTTTTT. It translates to CASSPRAGDEKLFF. This chain uses TRBV9 with TRBJ1-4; possible D gene TRBD1, 6 bases. This CDR3 region has 14 residues. The germline V gene has CDR1 SGDLS and CDR2 YYNGEE. V lost 4 bases to trimming and J lost 6 bases, with 13 bases between them.